This passage covers 16 T cell receptor beta chains from one sample sequenced in a study of Ad26.COV2.S vaccination and SARS-CoV-2 variants. Clones were read by immunoSEQ multiplex PCR, and TCRdb kept only the in-frame ones, dropping some. The sample includes approximately 340,000 clones, about 85% of them seen just once. Specified treatment: about 20 received Ad26.COV2.S at low or high dose, single or two shots; roughly five received placebo; per-sample allocation not given. Day 63 after the first injection of vaccine or placebo was the sampling time. The sample consisted of peripheral blood, taken in a trial of Ad26.COV2.S vaccine versus placebo. The source of these receptors is a person between 18 and 60 years old who received the Ad26.COV2.S COVID-19 vaccine or a placebo.

The table lists this clone with a count of one. This chain joins TRBV12-5 and TRBJ1-1; the D gene is possibly TRBD1 (5 bases). The CDR3 runs 12 residues. V lost 1 base, J lost 11 bases, and 11 bases lay in between. The germline V gene encodes CDR1 LGHNT and CDR2 FRNRAP. The CDR3 DNA is TGTGCTAGTGGTTTGGACACAGGCTCCGCTTTCTTT. Residues: CASGLDTGSAFF.

V and J are TRBV28 and TRBJ1-1, with D maybe TRBD1 (6 bases). The V gene lost 6 bases and the J gene lost 1 base, with 12 bases spanning the gap. Germline lookup yields CDR1 MDHEN and CDR2 SYDVKM. The CDR3 consists of 14 residues. CDR3 sequence (DNA): TGTGCCAGCAGGCTAGAAGGGGGGAACACTGAAGCTTTCTTT. This translates into CASRLEGGNTEAFF. The variable domain in full, with the rest retrieved from reference TRBV28 and TRBJ1-1, is DVKVTQSSRYLVKRTGEKVFLECVQDMDHENMFWYRQDPGLGLRLIYFSYDVKMKEKGDIPEGYSVSREKKERFSLILESASTNQTSMYLCASRLEGGNTEAFFGQGTRLTVV.

This sequence joins TRBV5-4 and TRBJ2-3; no firm D call. Germline CDR1 is SGHNT and CDR2 is YYREEE (reference sequence). V dropped 4 bases and J dropped 4 bases, with 10 bases sitting between them. This CDR3 spans 13 amino acids. CDR3 residues: CASSPTGPDTQYF. Here the CDR3 DNA reads TGTGCCAGCAGCCCCACCGGCCCAGATACGCAGTATTTT.

This clone was picked up one time. The V and J genes are TRBV18 and TRBJ2-7; TRBD1 agrees at 8 bases. The germline gives CDR1 KGHSH, CDR2 LQKENI. The CDR3 runs 14 residues. V lost 4 bases, J lost 3 bases, and 5 bases stayed unmatched. CDR3 residues: CASSLRDRIYEQYF. CDR3 DNA sequence: TGTGCCAGCTCACTCCGGGACAGGATCTACGAGCAGTACTTC.

The V call is TRBV27, the J call TRBJ2-3; D might be TRBD1 or TRBD2, each matching 5 bases. The CDR3 loop spans 14 amino acids. Trimming took off 0 bases at V and 4 bases at J, with 8 bases between the two ends. Germline V lookup: CDR1 MNHEY, CDR2 SMNVEV (reference sequence). CDR3 in amino acids: CASSLSLGADTQYF. The CDR3 DNA follows: TGTGCCAGCAGTTTATCGCTGGGGGCAGATACGCAGTATTTT.

The chain employs TRBV6-5 and TRBJ2-7; 7 bases line up with TRBD1. This CDR3 comprises 12 residues. Germline V gives CDR1 MNHEY, CDR2 SVGAGI. With 10 bases clipped from V and 6 bases from J, the junction kept 9 bases outside the gene matches. CDR3 region: CATRTGVSEQYF. DNA of the CDR3: TGTGCCACACGGACAGGTGTATCCGAGCAGTACTTC.

The gene calls are TRBV5-5 and TRBJ1-1; TRBD1 matches 8 bases. CDR3 length equals 15 residues. CDR1 and CDR2 from the germline V gene are SGHKS and YYEKEE (reference sequence). Germline trimming cut 3 bases from V and 0 bases from J; bases unmatched to any gene: 4. The CDR3 nucleotides are TGTGCCAGCAGCTCGCGACAGGGGATGAACACTGAAGCTTTCTTT. Residues: CASSSRQGMNTEAFF.

The J gene is TRBJ2-1, the V gene TRBV19; 8 bases match TRBD2. Germline CDR1 LNHDA, CDR2 SQIVND (reference sequence). The CDR3 has 19 amino acids. V was pared by 7 bases and J by 1 base, with 18 bases of the junction left unmatched. This CDR3 reads CASTPGTSGVKWSYNEQFF. The CDR3 nucleotides are TGTGCCAGTACCCCCGGCACTAGCGGAGTTAAGTGGTCCTACAATGAGCAGTTCTTC.

The chain carries TRBV20-1 and TRBJ1-4; D is possibly TRBD1 (5 bases). This CDR3 is built from 12 residues. Germline CDR1 is DFQATT and CDR2 is SNEGSKA (reference sequence). V lost 3 bases, J lost 5 bases, and 7 bases lay in between. This chain's CDR3 is CSASAGNEKLFF. DNA of the CDR3: TGCAGTGCTAGTGCAGGGAATGAAAAACTGTTTTTT.

This clone has a single count. J is TRBJ2-3 and V is TRBV5-1; no firm D call. This CDR3 has 14 residues. The germline V gene has CDR1 SGHRS and CDR2 YFSETQ. V was cut by 0 bases and J by 2 bases, with 7 bases left in between. The CDR3 loop reads CASSLGQTTDTQYF. In DNA form, the CDR3 reads TGCGCCAGCAGCTTGGGTCAGACCACAGATACGCAGTATTTT. Full variable domain (rest looked up from reference TRBV5-1 and TRBJ2-3): KAGVTQTPRYLIKTRGQQVTLSCSPISGHRSVSWYQQTPGQGLQFLFEYFSETQRNKGNFPGRFSGRQFSNSRSEMNVSTLELGDSALYLCASSLGQTTDTQYFGPGTRLTVL.

This sequence joins TRBV11-2 and TRBJ2-5; TRBD2 agrees at 7 bases. The germline V gene has CDR1 SGHAT and CDR2 FQNNGV. The CDR3 spans 13 residues. The V gene end was trimmed by 3 bases and the J gene end by 3 bases; junction bases not matched to a gene: 1. CDR3 loop: CASSFGTKETQYF. DNA of the CDR3: TGTGCCAGCAGCTTTGGGACTAAAGAGACCCAGTACTTC.

In regard to this clone: The same CDR3 is also encoded by other DNA sequences in this sample. The chain is built from TRBV18 and TRBJ1-1; no clear D. The CDR3 is 14 amino acids. The ends were cut back, 3 bases at V and 4 bases at J, with 12 bases in the middle. Germline V gives CDR1 KGHSH, CDR2 LQKENI. The CDR3 sequence: CASSPLTGGTEAFF. CDR3 DNA sequence: TGTGCCAGCTCACCCCTTACGGGTGGCACTGAAGCTTTCTTT.

The chain carries TRBV11-2 and TRBJ2-7, with a tentative D call TRBD2 (5 bases). Trimming cost V 7 bases and J 6 bases, with 13 bases left between them. CDR3 length equals 12 residues. The germline gives CDR1 SGHAT, CDR2 FQNNGV. The CDR3 nucleotides are TGTGCCAGCACGGAGGATCTGGGCGAGCAGTACTTC. Its protein is CASTEDLGEQYF.

This clone was counted only a few times. The J gene is TRBJ1-1, the V gene TRBV11-3, with a possible D match to TRBD1 (6 bases). The V and J ends lost 2 bases and 4 bases respectively, with 11 bases between them. The CDR3 sequence is 14 residues long. CDR1 SGHNT and CDR2 YENEEA come from the germline V gene. CDR3 DNA: TGTGCCAGCAGCTTACAGGGGTCGAGCACTGAAGCTTTCTTT. Protein product: CASSLQGSSTEAFF.

In this sample, this clone turned up once. The chain links TRBV19 to TRBJ2-5; 12 bases map to TRBD2. The CDR3 is 17 amino acids. After removal of 7 bases from V and 5 bases from J, the junction contained 14 bases not matched to a gene. Germline V gene data show CDR1 as LNHDA and CDR2 as SQIVND (reference sequence). Here the CDR3 reads CASIETSGRRWVETQYF. CDR3 nucleotide sequence: TGTGCCAGTATCGAGACTAGCGGGAGACGCTGGGTGGAGACCCAGTACTTC. Based on the CDR3 plus reference TRBV19 and TRBJ2-5, the full variable domain is DGGITQSPKYLFRKEGQNVTLSCEQNLNHDAMYWYRQDPGQGLRLIYYSQIVNDFQKGDIAEGYSVSREKKESFPLTVTSAQKNPTAFYLCASIETSGRRWVETQYFGPGTRLLVL.

The chain employs TRBV29-1 and TRBJ1-2, with D uncertain. CDR3 length: 14 amino acids. The V gene lost 4 bases and the J gene lost 7 bases, with 19 bases spanning the gap. The germline V gene has CDR1 SQVTM and CDR2 ANQGSEA. The CDR3 spells CSVGPALATFGYTF. CDR3 in DNA: TGCAGCGTTGGCCCCGCTCTTGCTACGTTTGGCTACACCTTC.